This TCR beta chain emerged from a study of OX40 agonist ivuxolimab in advanced cancers. Study overall: Clinicians treated patients with ivuxolimab, an agonistic anti-OX40 (CD134) antibody.

With 8 bases removed from V and 3 bases from J, the gap between germline ends came to 7 bases. Per the germline V gene, CDR1 is MNHNS and CDR2 is SASEGT. The CDR3 length is 12 residues. Here immunoSEQ multiplex PCR was the method, and the copy in TCRdb shows in-frame clones only, minus some. The sample consists of 25,000 to 35,000 clones, more than 80% of them appearing once. Source: CD4+ or CD8+ T cells sorted from blood, taken in a trial of the OX40 agonist ivuxolimab. The rearrangement links TRBV6-1 to TRBJ2-2; D ambiguous. This sequence was found in an adult with an advanced solid tumor such as melanoma, head and neck, liver or kidney cancer. CDR3: CASATYTGELFF. DNA for the CDR3: TGTGCCAGCGCCACATACACCGGGGAGCTGTTTTTT.